The source of this TCR beta chain is a study of cytotoxic CD8 clonotypes in ibrutinib-treated CLL. The wider study: The cohort had over nine relapsed/refractory and over 14 treatment-naive patients, 17 to 18 IGHV unmutated. Whole-study findings and limits: Increased clonality at ibrutinib response gave way to a return toward baseline at progression. T-cell clonality at baseline went above that of age-matched healthy donors and rose and fell with circulating CD8+ T-cell counts.

Germline V gives CDR1 SSHAT, CDR2 FNYEAQ (reference sequence). The CDR3 totals 15 residues. Of note for this clone: Its antigen is not known. At one of its ends the junction is not consistent with the germline gene, which may arise from a read error.

Clones were sequenced by immunoSEQ multiplex PCR, and TCRdb holds only the in-frame ones, with some missing. The sample holds around 150,000 clones, approximately 90% seen once. V usage is TRBV7-7 and J usage is TRBJ2-7, with TRBD2 matching over 10 bases. The sequencing here drew on PBMCs, taken at disease progression, from a patient treated with ibrutinib. The source is a human donor with chronic lymphocytic leukemia. In DNA form, the CDR3 reads TGTGCTAGCAGTCCGGGACTAGCGTTACCGTACGAGCAGTACTTC. Protein product: CASSPGLALPYEQYF.